These 32 T cell receptor beta chains originate from one sample sequenced in a study of CD8 T cells in Susac syndrome. The authors reverse transcribed about 0.5 to 1 ug RNA with random hexamers. TCRdb re-analysed the immunoSEQ multiplex PCR reads in MiXCR, keeping a single row per CDR3 protein. In the table there are about 73,000 distinct CDR3 sequences, roughly 94% of which are singletons. Sequenced sample: CD8+ T cells from PBMCs. Receptors originate from a human donor with multiple sclerosis.

This chain joins TRBV27 and TRBJ1-6; D remains unclear. Per germline, CDR1 MNHEY and CDR2 SMNVEV (reference sequence). Trimming shortened V by 3 bases and J by 8 bases, and 11 bases separated the two germline ends. The CDR3 length is 14 residues. In nucleotides, the CDR3 is TGTGCCAGCAGTTTCGGGTTTAAACATTCACCCCTCCACTTT. It is translated as CASSFGFKHSPLHF.

The chain carries TRBV7-2 and TRBJ1-5; maybe TRBD1 (5 bases). This CDR3 is 17 amino acids long. V was clipped by 5 bases and J by 5 bases, with 22 bases between them. Germline V CDR1 and CDR2: SGHTA, FQGNSA. CDR3 residues: CASSMGPEPIFDQPQHF. DNA for the CDR3: TGTGCCAGCAGCATGGGGCCGGAGCCCATTTTTGATCAGCCCCAGCATTTT.

The chain joins TRBV4-1 to TRBJ1-5; unclear D gene. The V end lost 2 bases, the J end lost 3 bases, and 8 bases lay between the germline ends. The germline CDR1 and CDR2 sequences are MGHRA and YSYEKL. The CDR3 runs 14 residues. The CDR3 is CASSQSRTNQPQHF. CDR3 sequence (DNA): TGCGCCAGCAGCCAATCCAGGACCAATCAGCCCCAGCATTTT.

V gene TRBV27 combines with J gene TRBJ2-5, with D perhaps TRBD2 (6 bases). The V end was cut by 3 bases, the J end by 5 bases, with 16 bases between. The germline gives CDR1 MNHEY, CDR2 SMNVEV (reference sequence). The length of the CDR3 is 15 residues. This chain's CDR3 is CASSFAGPVPETQYF. Written as DNA, the CDR3 is TGTGCCAGCAGTTTTGCGGGGCCAGTTCCGGAGACCCAGTACTTC.

The gene calls are TRBV5-6 and TRBJ1-1; D is unclear. CDR3 length equals 14 residues. The germline V gene has CDR1 SGHDT and CDR2 YYEEEE. V lost 0 bases to trimming and J lost 4 bases, with 10 bases between them. The CDR3 loop reads CASSLGGSVTEAFF. CDR3 nucleotide sequence: TGTGCCAGCAGCTTGGGAGGAAGTGTCACTGAAGCTTTCTTT.

The J gene is TRBJ2-5, the V gene TRBV29-1; TRBD1 or TRBD2 may be the D gene (5 bases each). V was cut by 6 bases and J by 9 bases, with 26 bases left in between. The germline V gene encodes CDR1 SQVTM and CDR2 ANQGSEA. There are 15 residues in the CDR3. The CDR3 region has the DNA TGCAGCGTAACTTCCCGGGACCAGAGATCCCAGGCCCAGTACTTC. As protein: CSVTSRDQRSQAQYF.

The CDR3, as DNA: TGCGCCAGCAGCTCTGGATCAGGGAATGAGCAGTTCTTC. Protein sequence: CASSSGSGNEQFF. The chain links TRBV5-1 to TRBJ2-1; perhaps TRBD1 as D (5 bases). The germline V and J ends were trimmed by 3 bases and 7 bases, with 11 bases remaining between them. CDR1 and CDR2 (germline): SGHRS, YFSETQ. The CDR3 has 13 residues. Full variable domain (rest looked up from reference TRBV5-1 and TRBJ2-1): KAGVTQTPRYLIKTRGQQVTLSCSPISGHRSVSWYQQTPGQGLQFLFEYFSETQRNKGNFPGRFSGRQFSNSRSEMNVSTLELGDSALYLCASSSGSGNEQFFGPGTRLTVL.

The chain couples TRBV20-1 to TRBJ2-2; the D is unclear. Trimming removed 0 bases from V and 5 bases from J, with 7 bases in between. Germline CDR1 and CDR2: DFQATT and SNEGSKA (reference sequence). This CDR3 region has 13 residues. CDR3 DNA sequence: TGCAGTGCTAGAGATGACTCAACCGGGGAGCTGTTTTTT. Encoded protein: CSARDDSTGELFF.

J is TRBJ1-1 and V is TRBV6-1; 7 nucleotides match TRBD1. J lost 7 bases, V lost 6 bases, and 20 bases had no gene match. The CDR3 loop spans 17 amino acids. Germline loops: CDR1 MNHNS, CDR2 SASEGT. CDR3 sequence reads: CASSSRSLDRFVGEAFF. As DNA, the CDR3 is TGTGCCAGCAGCTCCCGTTCCTTGGACAGGTTCGTAGGTGAAGCTTTCTTT.

The V call is TRBV27, the J call TRBJ2-1, with 12 bases aligning to TRBD2. V trimming: 6 bases; J trimming: 5 bases; junction bases outside the gene matches: 5. The length of the CDR3 is 15 residues. Germline values: CDR1 MNHEY, CDR2 SMNVEV (reference sequence). CDR3 sequence (DNA): TGTGCCAGCAGACTGACTAGCGGGGGACACAATGAGCAGTTCTTC. It is translated as CASRLTSGGHNEQFF.

V is TRBV6-2 or TRBV6-3 and J is TRBJ2-5; no reliable D call. Germline lookup yields CDR1 MNHEY and CDR2 SVGEGT. V lost 6 bases and J lost 2, with 13 bases in between. The CDR3 is 14 amino acids. The CDR3 nucleotides read TGTGCCAGCAGACCCGACACCTTTCAAGAGACCCAGTACTTC. As protein: CASRPDTFQETQYF.

J is TRBJ1-2 and V is TRBV7-9; weak D call: TRBD1 (6 bases). Germline values: CDR1 SEHNR, CDR2 FQNEAQ (reference sequence). This CDR3 region has 15 residues. V was shortened by 3 bases and J by 3 bases, with 14 bases between the two germline ends. This CDR3 is CASSFRVQGDYGYTF. The CDR3 DNA is TGTGCCAGCAGCTTTAGGGTACAGGGAGACTATGGCTACACCTTC.

V gene TRBV7-2 combines with J gene TRBJ2-1; D gene unclear. The CDR3 consists of 14 residues. Germline assignment: CDR1 SGHTA and CDR2 FQGNSA. The V end was cut by 1 base, the J end by 4 bases, with 8 bases between. The CDR3 sequence: CASSLDSLYNEQFF. CDR3 nucleotides: TGTGCCAGCAGCTTAGACTCGCTGTACAATGAGCAGTTCTTC. The whole variable domain, remainder taken from reference TRBV7-2 and TRBJ2-1, is GAGVSQSPSNKVTEKGKDVELRCDPISGHTALYWYRQSLGQGLEFLIYFQGNSAPDKSGLPSDRFSAERTGGSVSTLTIQRTQQEDSAVYLCASSLDSLYNEQFFGPGTRLTVL.

J is TRBJ2-1 and V is TRBV5-6; D is unclear. This CDR3 is built from 13 residues. Per germline, CDR1 SGHDT and CDR2 YYEEEE. Deletions cut 4 bases from V and 5 bases from J, with 10 bases between. The CDR3 region is CASSLRRNNEQFF. The CDR3 nucleotides are TGTGCCAGCAGCCTTCGACGAAACAATGAGCAGTTCTTC.

This sequence joins TRBV5-6 and TRBJ2-7; possibly TRBD2 for D (6 bases). Looked up from germline, CDR1 is SGHDT and CDR2 is YYEEEE. The CDR3 totals 13 residues. V lost 2 bases and J 8 bases, leaving 14 bases between the germline ends. CDR3 sequence reads: CASSFGGPEKQYF. CDR3 nucleotide sequence: TGTGCCAGCAGCTTCGGGGGACCCGAGAAGCAGTACTTC.

This clonotype was seen only once. The rearrangement joins TRBV6-5 to TRBJ1-6, with 7 bases identical to TRBD1. Unmatched junction bases numbered 9, after V lost 0 bases and J lost 10 bases. The CDR3 is 16 amino acids. CDR1 is MNHEY, CDR2 SVGAGI, per germline. CDR3 sequence: CASSYSGDRVESPLHF. The CDR3, as DNA: TGTGCCAGCAGTTACTCTGGCGACAGGGTGGAATCACCCCTCCACTTT.

This clonotype appeared a single time. The chain has TRBV6-6 and TRBJ1-1; 10 bases match TRBD1. This CDR3 spans 16 amino acids. The V gene's germline CDR1 is MNHNY and CDR2 SVGAGI (reference sequence). V shed 3 bases, J shed 4 bases, and the junction held 8 bases outside the gene matches. The CDR3 sequence is CASSYGQGGGGTEAFF. The CDR3 region has the DNA TGTGCCAGCAGTTATGGACAGGGGGGCGGTGGCACTGAAGCTTTCTTT.

This chain's CDR3 is CASSLKGGSSYEQYF. CDR3 bases: TGTGCCAGCAGCCTTAAAGGGGGAAGCTCCTACGAGCAGTACTTC. The J gene is TRBJ2-7, the V gene TRBV27; D is perhaps TRBD1 (6 bases). The CDR3 has 15 amino acids. V dropped 6 bases and J dropped 0 bases, with 15 bases sitting between them. Germline V CDR1 and CDR2: MNHEY, SMNVEV (reference sequence).

The chain couples TRBV6-5 to TRBJ1-1, with D perhaps TRBD1 (6 bases). Between the trimmed V and J ends, which lost 0 bases and 8 bases, there was a span of 7 bases. Germline values: CDR1 MNHEY, CDR2 SVGAGI. The CDR3 has 12 residues. The CDR3 DNA follows: TGTGCCAGCAGTTACTCAGGGGGAGAAGCTTTCTTT. Protein: CASSYSGGEAFF.

This clonotype was counted a single time. The rearrangement uses TRBV29-1 and TRBJ1-3; maybe TRBD1 (6 bases). CDR3 length: 13 amino acids. The V end lost 6 bases, the J end lost 0 bases, and 9 bases lay between the germline ends. From germline, CDR1 is SQVTM and CDR2 ANQGSEA. The CDR3 spells CSVGGGSGNTIYF. The CDR3 region has the DNA TGCAGCGTCGGAGGGGGCTCTGGAAACACCATATATTTT.

This clonotype was observed a single time. The chain has TRBV13 and TRBJ1-2; the D gene is possibly TRBD1 (5 bases). The V gene lost 5 bases and the J gene lost 10 bases, with 14 bases spanning the gap. CDR1 is PRHDT, CDR2 FYEKMQ, per germline (reference sequence). This CDR3 comprises 12 residues. Here the CDR3 reads CASSPNGTHYTF. The CDR3, as DNA: TGTGCCAGCAGCCCCAACGGGACGCACTACACCTTC.

The V call is TRBV3-1, the J call TRBJ2-7; D may correspond to TRBD1 or TRBD2 (5 bases each). Deletions cut 4 bases from V and 9 bases from J, with 22 bases between. The CDR3 runs to 15 residues. The germline V gene encodes CDR1 LGHDT and CDR2 YNNKEL (reference sequence). CDR3 DNA: TGTGCCAGCAGCCCCCCCGTCGGGACGCCTGTCGGGCAGTACTTC. Translation gives CASSPPVGTPVGQYF.

The V and J genes are TRBV13 and TRBJ2-5; weak D call: TRBD1 (6 bases). The V end was cut by 4 bases, the J end by 1 base, with 13 bases between. This CDR3 comprises 15 residues. Germline V gene data show CDR1 as PRHDT and CDR2 as FYEKMQ (reference sequence). The DNA for the CDR3 is TGTGCCAGCAGCTCCCGGGACATGGGCCAAGAGACCCAGTACTTC. Its translation: CASSSRDMGQETQYF. The full variable domain, in which reference TRBV13 and TRBJ2-5 provide the parts outside the CDR3, is AAGVIQSPRHLIKEKRETATLKCYPIPRHDTVYWYQQGPGQDPQFLISFYEKMQSDKGSIPDRFSAQQFSDYHSELNMSSLELGDSALYFCASSSRDMGQETQYFGPGTRLLVL.

The genes are TRBV27 and TRBJ2-7, with TRBD2 identical over 7 bases. The V gene end was trimmed by 0 bases and the J gene end by 2 bases; junction bases not matched to a gene: 7. Germline V gene lookup returns CDR1 MNHEY and CDR2 SMNVEV (reference sequence). This CDR3 region has 16 residues. CDR3 sequence: CASSLSPGGGTYEQYF. The CDR3 nucleotides are TGTGCCAGCAGTTTATCCCCTGGGGGGGGGACCTACGAGCAGTACTTC.

The genes are TRBV9 and TRBJ2-2, with a weak D call TRBD2 (5 bases). The CDR3 spans 15 residues. V gave up 3 bases and J gave up 3 bases, with 12 bases separating them. Germline CDR1 SGDLS, CDR2 YYNGEE. The chain's CDR3 is CASSAGTAYTGELFF. DNA for the CDR3: TGTGCCAGCAGCGCGGGAACAGCTTACACCGGGGAGCTGTTTTTT.

The chain carries TRBV27 and TRBJ2-7; D is ambiguous. Germline V lookup: CDR1 MNHEY, CDR2 SMNVEV (reference sequence). V was pared by 6 bases and J by 3 bases, with 12 bases between. CDR3 length: 13 amino acids. Written as DNA, the CDR3 is TGTGCCAGCAGCCGCATAGACGGCTACGAGCAGTACTTC. Protein: CASSRIDGYEQYF.

The chain couples TRBV5-4 to TRBJ2-1; 12 positions agree with TRBD1. The germline V gene encodes CDR1 SGHNT and CDR2 YYREEE (reference sequence). J gave up 8 bases and V 4 bases, and 7 bases lay outside the gene matches. The CDR3 totals 15 residues. In DNA, the CDR3 is TGTGCCAGCAGCCCGGGACAGGGGGCAGGCGATGAGCAGTTCTTC. It codes for CASSPGQGAGDEQFF.

V and J are TRBV14 and TRBJ2-7, with D possibly TRBD1 on 7 matching bases. Trimming left V 4 bases short and J 5 bases short, with 15 bases between. Per germline, CDR1 SGHDN and CDR2 FVKESK. This CDR3 is 14 amino acids long. CDR3 bases: TGTGCCAGCAGCCGCGGGAAGGGGGCCCACGAGCAGTACTTC. Translating gives CASSRGKGAHEQYF.

The chain combines TRBV30 with TRBJ2-6; D is possibly TRBD1 (5 bases). Germline loops: CDR1 GTSNPN, CDR2 SVGIG (reference sequence). V was shortened by 5 bases and J by 0 bases, with 14 bases between the two germline ends. The CDR3 loop spans 16 amino acids. The chain's CDR3 is CAWGHGERSGANVLTF. As DNA, the CDR3 is TGTGCCTGGGGACACGGCGAGCGCTCTGGGGCCAACGTCCTGACTTTC.

The rearrangement joins TRBV12-3 or TRBV12-4 to TRBJ2-1; possibly TRBD1 for D (6 bases). V gave up 7 bases and J gave up 4 bases, with 8 bases separating them. The length of the CDR3 is 12 residues. The CDR3 region is CASNDRYNEQFF. CDR3 coding DNA: TGTGCCAGCAACGACAGGTACAATGAGCAGTTCTTC.

The chain combines TRBV29-1 with TRBJ2-7; 8 positions match TRBD1. The CDR3 totals 14 residues. V shed 1 base, J shed 4 bases, and the junction held 6 bases outside the gene matches. The germline V gene encodes CDR1 SQVTM and CDR2 ANQGSEA. The CDR3 DNA follows: TGCAGCGTTGAAGGGAACAGGGGGTTTTACGAGCAGTACTTC. Protein sequence: CSVEGNRGFYEQYF.

This chain joins TRBV3-1 and TRBJ1-2; no clear D gene. V lost 3 bases and J 1 base, leaving 15 bases between the germline ends. Germline values: CDR1 LGHDT, CDR2 YNNKEL (reference sequence). This CDR3 region has 16 residues. The CDR3 spells CASSQLSVPGNYGYTF. CDR3 DNA: TGTGCCAGCAGCCAGCTCTCAGTGCCCGGTAACTATGGCTACACCTTC.